The 18 T cell receptor beta chains below come from one sample, sequenced in a study of T cells in Graves' hyperthyroidism and ophthalmopathy. There were TCR beta CDR3 regions amplified from RNA transcripts. TCR CDR3 regions were first amplified by RT-PCR with HTBI primers. Each CDR3 protein gets one entry after TCRdb re-called the multiplex PCR reads with MiXCR. The sample lists 700,000 to 850,000 distinct CDR3 sequences; over 35% were seen once. The source material was blood. The receptors here all came from a woman aged 40-49 years with Graves' hyperthyroidism.

This clonotype occurred many times. The V and J genes are TRBV5-1 and TRBJ2-7, with D possibly being TRBD1 (5 bases). The CDR3 has 12 amino acids. Trimming pared 5 bases from V and 3 bases from J, leaving 9 bases between. Germline V CDR1 and CDR2: SGHRS, YFSETQ. The DNA of the CDR3 is TGCGCCAGCAGAGGGGTTAGCTACGAGCAGTACTTC. It codes for CASRGVSYEQYF.

The rearrangement links TRBV2 to TRBJ1-5; weak D call: TRBD1 (5 bases). Germline CDR1 and CDR2: SNHLY and FYNNEI. This CDR3 comprises 14 residues. V shed 6 bases and J shed 2 bases, with 11 bases lying between them. The CDR3 protein is CASSGTLGNQPQHF. The CDR3 DNA is TGTGCCAGCAGCGGGACTTTGGGCAATCAGCCCCAGCATTTT.

This clonotype has just a few counts. The chain is built from TRBV29-1 and TRBJ1-1, with D uncertain. The germline V gene has CDR1 SQVTM and CDR2 ANQGSEA. The CDR3 is made up of 13 amino acids. The ends were cut back, 7 bases at V and 5 bases at J, with 17 bases in the middle. In DNA, the CDR3 is TGCAGCGCCCCGGCCCCGGGAAAGACTGAAGCTTTCTTT. Protein product: CSAPAPGKTEAFF.

The chain employs TRBV7-9 and TRBJ1-4; possible D gene TRBD1, 6 bases. This CDR3 contains 14 residues. From germline, CDR1 is SEHNR and CDR2 FQNEAQ (reference sequence). Trimming took off 5 bases at V and 7 bases at J, with 14 bases between the two ends. This CDR3 reads CASSPQGRAEKLFF. As DNA, the CDR3 is TGTGCCAGCAGCCCCCAGGGGCGCGCTGAAAAACTGTTTTTT.

The rearrangement joins TRBV2 to TRBJ1-6, with a possible D match to TRBD1 (6 bases). CDR3 length equals 13 residues. From germline, CDR1 is SNHLY and CDR2 FYNNEI. The V gene lost 6 bases and the J gene lost 6 bases, with 9 bases spanning the gap. This CDR3 is CASRDRLNSPLHF. CDR3 in DNA: TGTGCCAGCAGGGACAGACTTAATTCACCCCTCCACTTT.

This sequence joins TRBV7-2 and TRBJ2-7; unclear D gene. The ends were cut back, 7 bases at V and 2 bases at J, with 12 bases in the middle. CDR1 is SGHTA and CDR2 is FQGNSA in the germline V gene. CDR3 size: 13 residues. The CDR3 loop is CASNLNPAYEQYF. The CDR3 DNA is TGTGCCAGCAACCTTAACCCGGCCTACGAGCAGTACTTC.

This clonotype has more than one count but fewer than ten. V is TRBV9 and J is TRBJ2-7, with 8 positions matching TRBD2. Unmatched junction bases numbered 12, after V lost 7 bases and J lost 6 bases. CDR3 length: 14 amino acids. The germline V gene encodes CDR1 SGDLS and CDR2 YYNGEE. The CDR3 DNA sequence: TGTGCCAGCGCCGGTGCAGCGGGGGTAGGCGAGCAGTACTTC. Translating it yields CASAGAAGVGEQYF.

As for this clonotype: This could be a read error, since a much larger clone is one nucleotide away. This chain uses TRBV29-1 with TRBJ2-7; D is possibly TRBD2 (5 bases). The CDR3 extends over 12 amino acids. The V end was cut by 1 base, the J end by 9 bases, with 13 bases between. Germline V gene sequence: CDR1 SQVTM, CDR2 ANQGSEA. The chain's CDR3 is CSVEANGVGQYF. CDR3 sequence (DNA): TGCAGCGTTGAAGCGAACGGGGTCGGGCAGTACTTC.

This clonotype was seen at least ten times. V and J are TRBV7-6 and TRBJ1-4, with D perhaps TRBD1 (5 bases). CDR3 length equals 16 residues. V gave up 2 bases and J gave up 6 bases, with 16 bases separating them. Germline CDR1 and CDR2: SGHVS and FNYEAQ. The CDR3 DNA is TGTGCCAGCAGCTTACAGCCCGGAGGGGAGGATGAAAAACTGTTTTTT. Residues: CASSLQPGGEDEKLFF. The whole variable domain, remainder taken from reference TRBV7-6 and TRBJ1-4, is GAGVSQSPRYKVTKRGQDVALRCDPISGHVSLYWYRQALGQGPEFLTYFNYEAQQDKSGLPNDRFSAERPEGSISTLTIQRTEQRDSAMYRCASSLQPGGEDEKLFFGSGTQLSVL.

The table lists this clonotype with a few counts. The chain uses TRBV14 and TRBJ2-5; tentatively, D is TRBD2 (5 bases). Trimming shortened V by 3 bases and J by 7 bases, and 12 bases separated the two germline ends. The germline gives CDR1 SGHDN, CDR2 FVKESK. The CDR3 runs to 13 residues. The chain's CDR3 is CASSQEPRGTQYF. The CDR3 bases are TGTGCCAGCAGCCAGGAGCCCCGGGGGACCCAGTACTTC.

This clonotype was seen many times. V usage is TRBV29-1 and J usage is TRBJ1-1; D remains unclear. Trimming removed 7 bases at V and 1 base at J, with 10 bases between. This CDR3 region has 12 residues. Germline loops: CDR1 SQVTM, CDR2 ANQGSEA. The DNA for the CDR3 is TGCAGCGCTGACCCTGCGAACACTGAAGCTTTCTTT. It specifies CSADPANTEAFF. The full variable domain, in which reference TRBV29-1 and TRBJ1-1 provide the parts outside the CDR3, is SAVISQKPSRDICQRGTSLTIQCQVDSQVTMMFWYRQQPGQSLTLIATANQGSEATYESGFVIDKFPISRPNLTFSTLTVSNMSPEDSSIYLCSADPANTEAFFGQGTRLTVV.

This clonotype has just a few counts. The chain carries TRBV28 and TRBJ2-5; a possible D gene is TRBD2 (5 bases). Germline CDR1 reads MDHEN; CDR2 reads SYDVKM. CDR3 length: 13 amino acids. V was pared by 4 bases and J by 4 bases, with 10 bases between. The CDR3 DNA reads TGTGCCAGCAGTTCAACCGAGGGAGAGACCCAGTACTTC. Residues: CASSSTEGETQYF. Variable domain in full (rest from reference TRBV28 and TRBJ2-5): DVKVTQSSRYLVKRTGEKVFLECVQDMDHENMFWYRQDPGLGLRLIYFSYDVKMKEKGDIPEGYSVSREKKERFSLILESASTNQTSMYLCASSSTEGETQYFGPGTRLLVL.

This chain joins TRBV6-6 and TRBJ2-7, with D maybe TRBD2 (5 bases). CDR1 and CDR2 from the germline V gene are MNHNY and SVGAGI (reference sequence). Trimming cost V 0 bases and J 4 bases, with 13 bases left between them. The CDR3 runs 15 residues. This CDR3 is CASSYSRWESYEQYF. In DNA, the CDR3 is TGTGCCAGCAGTTACTCGAGATGGGAGTCATACGAGCAGTACTTC.

This clonotype was counted at least ten times. The rearrangement links TRBV7-2 to TRBJ2-5; 7 bases are a match to TRBD1. Trimming cost V 5 bases and J 1 base; bases outside gene matches: 1. The CDR3 loop spans 13 amino acids. Germline V lookup: CDR1 SGHTA, CDR2 FQGNSA. The CDR3 bases are TGTGCCAGCAGCGACAGGGTCCAAGAGACCCAGTACTTC. Its translation is CASSDRVQETQYF.

This clonotype was counted many times. J is TRBJ1-5 and V is TRBV19; possible D gene TRBD1, 5 bases. There are 14 residues in the CDR3. Germline V gene lookup returns CDR1 LNHDA and CDR2 SQIVND (reference sequence). The V end lost 4 bases, the J end lost 4 bases, and 11 bases lay between the germline ends. CDR3 DNA: TGTGCCAGTAGTAATCAGGGAGCGAATCAGCCCCAGCATTTT. As protein: CASSNQGANQPQHF. Using reference TRBV19 and TRBJ1-5 for the parts outside the CDR3, the full variable domain is DGGITQSPKYLFRKEGQNVTLSCEQNLNHDAMYWYRQDPGQGLRLIYYSQIVNDFQKGDIAEGYSVSREKKESFPLTVTSAQKNPTAFYLCASSNQGANQPQHFGDGTRLSIL.

This clonotype was observed at least ten times. Mismatch with germline at one junction end may stem from a read error. The chain is built from TRBV5-1 and TRBJ2-6; D unresolved. The CDR3 is made up of 15 amino acids. Germline CDR1 SGHRS, CDR2 YFSETQ. The CDR3 loop reads CASSLSSSGANVLTF. In DNA, the CDR3 is TGTGCCAGCAGCTTATCGAGCTCTGGGGCCAACGTCCTGACTTTC.

The rearrangement joins TRBV5-6 to TRBJ1-1; the match to TRBD1 covers 9 bases. J was trimmed by 2 bases and V by 5 bases; bases with no gene match: 10. CDR1 is SGHDT, CDR2 YYEEEE, per germline. The CDR3 runs to 16 residues. CDR3: CASRRPGTGINTEAFF. In DNA, the CDR3 is TGTGCCAGCAGGAGACCGGGGACAGGGATTAACACTGAAGCTTTCTTT.

V is TRBV6-2 or TRBV6-3 and J is TRBJ2-2; tentative D call: TRBD2 (5 bases). Germline V gene lookup returns CDR1 MNHEY and CDR2 SVGEGT. V was shortened by 0 bases and J by 1 base, with 9 bases between the two germline ends. This CDR3 has 16 amino acids. The CDR3 nucleotides read TGTGCCAGCAGTTACTCGAGGACTCAGAACACCGGGGAGCTGTTTTTT. Amino acids: CASSYSRTQNTGELFF.